This TCR beta chain was found in a study of T-cell reconstitution after alpha-beta-depleted transplantation in children. Overall study results and limits: Recipient T cells and thymic progenitors that survived were the source of the high TCRbeta diversity seen at day 60 in some patients.

This clonotype showed up just a few times. Its target is unknown. Unique molecular identifiers were incorporated when the TCRbeta library was constructed. TCRdb analysed the PCR reads with MiXCR anew, one entry per CDR3 protein. The data contain about 200,000 distinct CDR3 sequences, around 7% of them singletons. Trimming left V 8 bases short and J 3 bases short, with 14 bases between. This CDR3 contains 14 residues. The V gene's germline CDR1 is MNHEY and CDR2 SMNVEV (reference sequence). The specimen comprised PBMCs, sampled before TCRalphabeta/CD19-depleted stem cell transplant. The gene calls are TRBV27 and TRBJ2-1; D may be TRBD2 (7 bases). The TCR originated in a boy between 2 and 15 years old with acute lymphoblastic leukemia, due to receive a stem cell transplant. CDR3 DNA sequence: TGTGCCAGCGGACGGGGGGCCGTCTACAATGAGCAGTTCTTC. This codes for CASGRGAVYNEQFF.